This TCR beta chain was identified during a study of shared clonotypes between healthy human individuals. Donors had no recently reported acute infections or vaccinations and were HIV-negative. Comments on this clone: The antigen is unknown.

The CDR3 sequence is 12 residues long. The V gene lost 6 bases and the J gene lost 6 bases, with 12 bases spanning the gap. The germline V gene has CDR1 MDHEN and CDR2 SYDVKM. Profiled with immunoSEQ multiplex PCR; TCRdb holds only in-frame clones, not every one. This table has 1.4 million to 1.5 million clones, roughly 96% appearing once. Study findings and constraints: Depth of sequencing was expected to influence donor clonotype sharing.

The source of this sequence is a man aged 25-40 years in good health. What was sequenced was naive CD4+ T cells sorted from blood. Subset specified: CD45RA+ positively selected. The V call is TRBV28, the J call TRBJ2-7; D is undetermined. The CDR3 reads CASSQTWGEQYF. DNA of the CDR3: TGTGCCAGCAGCCAAACCTGGGGCGAGCAGTACTTC.